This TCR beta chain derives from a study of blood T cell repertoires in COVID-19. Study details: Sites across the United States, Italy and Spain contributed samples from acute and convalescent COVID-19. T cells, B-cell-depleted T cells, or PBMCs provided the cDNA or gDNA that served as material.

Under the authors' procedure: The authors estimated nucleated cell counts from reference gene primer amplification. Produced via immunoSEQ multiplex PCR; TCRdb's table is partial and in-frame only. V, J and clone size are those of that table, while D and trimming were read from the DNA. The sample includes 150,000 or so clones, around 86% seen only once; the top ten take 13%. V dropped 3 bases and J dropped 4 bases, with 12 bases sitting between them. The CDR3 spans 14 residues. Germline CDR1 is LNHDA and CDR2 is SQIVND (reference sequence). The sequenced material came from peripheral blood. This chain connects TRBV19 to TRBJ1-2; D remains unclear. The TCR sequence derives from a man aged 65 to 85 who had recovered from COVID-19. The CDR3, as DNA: TGTGCCAGTAGTATTCGAGCGGCGGGCTATGGCTACACCTTC. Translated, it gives CASSIRAAGYGYTF.